The present T cell receptor beta chain was sequenced within a study of T cells in Graves' hyperthyroidism and ophthalmopathy. General study points: A 13 V-J model separated ophthalmopathy from stable hyperthyroidism.

PBMCs stemmed from around 10 ml fresh peripheral blood. This clonotype was seen just once. Its antigen remains unidentified. V was clipped by 4 bases and J by 5 bases, with 14 bases between them. This CDR3 has 13 residues. The germline gives CDR1 SQVTM, CDR2 ANQGSEA. RNA transcripts gave rise to amplified TCR beta CDR3 regions. Researchers ran a first-round RT-PCR on the TCR CDR3 using the HTBI primer set. One entry per CDR3 protein, called by TCRdb with MiXCR from the multiplex PCR reads. Here the sample spans roughly 420,000 distinct CDR3 sequences, approximately 14% being singletons. The V and J genes are TRBV29-1 and TRBJ1-1, with D possibly being TRBD1 (6 bases). The clonotype originates from a woman aged 18-30 years with Graves' hyperthyroidism. Sequencing was done on a sample of blood. The CDR3 DNA reads TGCAGCGTTGCGGAAAACAGGGTGACTGAAGCTTTCTTT. This translates into CSVAENRVTEAFF.